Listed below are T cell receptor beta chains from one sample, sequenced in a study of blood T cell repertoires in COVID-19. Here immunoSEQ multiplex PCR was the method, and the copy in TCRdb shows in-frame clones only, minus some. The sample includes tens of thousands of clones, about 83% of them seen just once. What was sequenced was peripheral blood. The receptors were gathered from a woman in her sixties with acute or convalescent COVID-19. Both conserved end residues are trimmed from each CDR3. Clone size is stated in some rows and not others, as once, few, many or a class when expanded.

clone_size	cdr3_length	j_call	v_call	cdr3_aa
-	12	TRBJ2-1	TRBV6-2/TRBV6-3	ASSPGGGGNEQF
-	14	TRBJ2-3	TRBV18	ASSPPSGGITDTQY
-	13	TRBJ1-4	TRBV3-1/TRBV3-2	ASSQFEERDEKLF
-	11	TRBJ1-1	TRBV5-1	ASRRGTNTEAF
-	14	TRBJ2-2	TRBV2	ASRADRVGNTGELF
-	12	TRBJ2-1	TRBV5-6	ASSWTGGWNEQF
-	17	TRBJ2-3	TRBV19	ASSPLGLAGGPGTDTQY
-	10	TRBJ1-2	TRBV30	AWSGGPEAYT
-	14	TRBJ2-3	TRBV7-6	ASSLSGAMGTDTQY
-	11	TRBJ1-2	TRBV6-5	ASSTAGNYGYT
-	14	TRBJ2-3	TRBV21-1	ASSKRRSHSTDTQY
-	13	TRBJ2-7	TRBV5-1	ASSLVTGEPYEQY
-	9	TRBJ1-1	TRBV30	AVRQYTEAF
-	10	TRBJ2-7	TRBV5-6	ASSLSGAEQY
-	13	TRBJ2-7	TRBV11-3	ASSLVVERGDEQY
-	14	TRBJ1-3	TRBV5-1	ASSGDRGLRGNTIY
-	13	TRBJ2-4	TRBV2	ASSIQGASKNIQY
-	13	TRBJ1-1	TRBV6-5	ASSYGRGMNTEAF
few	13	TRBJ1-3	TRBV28	ASSLRQGGGNTIY
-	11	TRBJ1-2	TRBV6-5	ASSTRDTDGYT
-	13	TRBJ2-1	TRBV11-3	ASSTTGGPNNEQF
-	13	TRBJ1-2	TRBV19	ASSPGTGGIYGYT
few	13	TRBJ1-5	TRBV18	ASSSVGDSNQPQH
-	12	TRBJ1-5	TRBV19	ASRTEPGNQPQH
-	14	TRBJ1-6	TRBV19	ASSIVGTGGNSPLH
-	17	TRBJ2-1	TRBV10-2	ASSGPGWGHQSSYNEQF
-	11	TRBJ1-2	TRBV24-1	ATSDSQGWGYT
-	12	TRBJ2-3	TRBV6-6	ASTLRGVWDTQY
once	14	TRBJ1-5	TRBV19	ASSIGTGTGRQPQH
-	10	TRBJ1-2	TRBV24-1	ATGDRDYGYT
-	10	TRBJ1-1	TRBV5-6	ASSLVRAEAF
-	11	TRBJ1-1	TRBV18	ASSPPGATEAF
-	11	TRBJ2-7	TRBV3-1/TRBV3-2	ASSLTASYEQY
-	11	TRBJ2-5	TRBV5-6	ASSPPREETQY
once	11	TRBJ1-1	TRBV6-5	ASTITGGTEAF
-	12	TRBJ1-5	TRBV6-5	ASRPTGVAQPQH
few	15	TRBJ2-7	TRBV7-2	ASSSQASGGPNYEQY
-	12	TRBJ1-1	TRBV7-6	ASSLGAANTEAF
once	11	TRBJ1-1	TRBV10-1	ASSVVGVTEAF
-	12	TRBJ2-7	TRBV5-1	ASSLVASGYEQY
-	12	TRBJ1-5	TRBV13	ASSVGQGNQPQH
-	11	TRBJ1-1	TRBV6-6	ASSYAGQTEAF
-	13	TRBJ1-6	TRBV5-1	ASSSDSRYNSPLH
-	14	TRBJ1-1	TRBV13	ASSLVTGWLATEAF
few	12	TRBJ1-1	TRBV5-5	ASSLGDRGDEAF
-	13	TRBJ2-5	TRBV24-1	ATSETGAGVETQY